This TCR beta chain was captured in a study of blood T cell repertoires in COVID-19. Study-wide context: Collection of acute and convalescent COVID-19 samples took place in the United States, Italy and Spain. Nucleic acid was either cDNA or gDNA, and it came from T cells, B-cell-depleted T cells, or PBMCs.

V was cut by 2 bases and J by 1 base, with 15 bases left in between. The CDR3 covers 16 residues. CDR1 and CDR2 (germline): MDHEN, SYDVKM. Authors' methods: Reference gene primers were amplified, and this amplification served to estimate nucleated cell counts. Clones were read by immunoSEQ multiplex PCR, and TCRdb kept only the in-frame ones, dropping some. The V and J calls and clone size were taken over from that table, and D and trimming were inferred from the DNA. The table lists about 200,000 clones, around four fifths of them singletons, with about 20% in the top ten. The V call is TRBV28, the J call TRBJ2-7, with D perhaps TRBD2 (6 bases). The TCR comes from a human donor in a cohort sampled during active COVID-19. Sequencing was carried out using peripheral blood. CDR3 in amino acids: CASSLTAGTPSYEQYF. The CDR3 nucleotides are TGTGCCAGCAGTTTAACCGCCGGGACTCCTTCCTACGAGCAGTACTTC. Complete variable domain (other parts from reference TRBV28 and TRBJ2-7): DVKVTQSSRYLVKRTGEKVFLECVQDMDHENMFWYRQDPGLGLRLIYFSYDVKMKEKGDIPEGYSVSREKKERFSLILESASTNQTSMYLCASSLTAGTPSYEQYFGPGTRLTVT.